A selection of T cell receptor beta chains follows, all from one sample in a study of T-cell memory formation after mild COVID-19. TCRdb reprocessed the 5' RACE reads via MiXCR and lists one record per CDR3 protein. The sample lists about 500,000 distinct CDR3 sequences, 20% occurring once. What was sequenced was PBMCs or a T cell subset sorted from them (not recorded which). These receptors all come from an adult woman who had mild COVID-19 (a few samples of this study predate the infection). Cell type and time point are not known. Both conserved end residues are part of each CDR3. A D gene is named only where the DNA matches it firmly. Clone size is given for some rows only: seen once, a few or many times, or a class if the clone is expanded.

TGTGCCAGCAGCCTAAGTCAGGGGGCGCGAACTGAAGCTTTCTTT CASSLSQGARTEAFF TRBJ1-1 TRBV7-6 . TRBD1
TGCAGCGTTGCCACCGGTAACTATGGCTACACCTTC CSVATGNYGYTF TRBJ1-2 TRBV29-1 . .
TGTGCTAGCAGCTTAGGGGCAGGGGATGGCTACGAGCAGTACTTC CASSLGAGDGYEQYF TRBJ2-7 TRBV7-7 few .
TGTGCCAGCAGTGCCGGACTAGCGGGAGTAGAAAATGAGCAGTTCTTC CASSAGLAGVENEQFF TRBJ2-1 TRBV12-3/TRBV12-4 . TRBD2
TGTGCCAGCAGCCGCCGGACAGGGCCCAACTGGGGCAATGAGCAGTTCTTC CASSRRTGPNWGNEQFF TRBJ2-1 TRBV3-1 few TRBD1
TGCAGTGCAGGGGGCGAGAGCTCCTACCATGAGCAGTTCTTC CSAGGESSYHEQFF TRBJ2-1 TRBV20-1 . TRBD1
TGTGCCAGCAGCCAAGTTCCCTATGGCTACACCTTC CASSQVPYGYTF TRBJ1-2 TRBV14 few .
TGTGCCAGCAGCCAAGTCGGTAGAGACCTTAACTATGGCTACACCTTC CASSQVGRDLNYGYTF TRBJ1-2 TRBV4-2 . .
TGTGCCAGCAGCCCCATGGACGGGAACACCGGGGAGCTGTTTTTT CASSPMDGNTGELFF TRBJ2-2 TRBV3-1 . .
TGCGCCAGCAGCTTGATATTCAACTCCTTAGAGACCCAGTACTTC CASSLIFNSLETQYF TRBJ2-5 TRBV5-1 few .
TGTGCCAGCAGCGCGGGACTCTCTATCGGTCACGAGCAGTACTTC CASSAGLSIGHEQYF TRBJ2-7 TRBV7-6 . .
TGCGCCAGCAGCTTGGGACAGGGGGTGCAGTACTTC CASSLGQGVQYF TRBJ2-7 TRBV5-1 . TRBD1
TGCAGCGTTGGGGCCCAGTACTTC CSVGAQYF TRBJ2-5 TRBV29-1 few .
TGTGCCAGCAGTTTATGGGGTCAGGGTGGTTCACCCCTCCACTTT CASSLWGQGGSPLHF TRBJ1-6 TRBV27 . .
TGCAGCGCGGCAGGGCTGATGAACACTGAAGCTTTCTTT CSAAGLMNTEAFF TRBJ1-1 TRBV29-1 . .
TGTGCCAGCAGCTTACGGGCCGCGCGGGAGACCCAGTACTTC CASSLRAARETQYF TRBJ2-5 TRBV7-9 few .
TGTGCCAGCAGCGCACGAGGGGGAGCCAGTGGCTACACCTTC CASSARGGASGYTF TRBJ1-2 TRBV13 . .
TGCGCCAGCAGCCAAGCCGGGACAGGGGGTAACACCGGGGAGCTGTTTTTT CASSQAGTGGNTGELFF TRBJ2-2 TRBV4-1 few TRBD1
TGTGCCAGCAGCGCACAGGGTCTGGGGACAGATACGCAGTATTTT CASSAQGLGTDTQYF TRBJ2-3 TRBV9 . .
TGTGCCAGCAGGGGAGCGGGGAGCGAGGAGACCCAGTACTTC CASRGAGSEETQYF TRBJ2-5 TRBV12-3/TRBV12-4 few TRBD2
TGTGCCAGCAGCGGCAGGGGTCGGAGCACTGAAGCTTTCTTT CASSGRGRSTEAFF TRBJ1-1 TRBV7-9 many .
TGTGCCAGCTCCCGGACTAGCGGGAAGAATGAGCAGTTCTTC CASSRTSGKNEQFF TRBJ2-1 TRBV18 . TRBD2
TGTGCCATCAGTGAGCCCGGACTAGCGGGGGAGCGAGAGACCCAGTACTTC CAISEPGLAGERETQYF TRBJ2-5 TRBV10-3 few TRBD2
TGTGCCAGCAGCGCGGGACAGGGGTTCGAGCAGTACTTC CASSAGQGFEQYF TRBJ2-7 TRBV9 few TRBD1
TGTGCCAGCAATGCGGACGTAGGAGCTTTCTTT CASNADVGAFF TRBJ1-1 TRBV28 few .
TGTGCCAGCAGCTCTATACAGGCTTCGAACACCGGGGAGCTGTTTTTT CASSSIQASNTGELFF TRBJ2-2 TRBV7-9 . .
TGTGCCAGCAGCCAAGATAGAACGGGGCGCACAGATACGCAGTATTTT CASSQDRTGRTDTQYF TRBJ2-3 TRBV14 few .
TGCGCCAGCAGCACGGGACAGGGGACGATGAACACTGAAGCTTTCTTT CASSTGQGTMNTEAFF TRBJ1-1 TRBV5-1 few TRBD1
TGTGCCAGCAGCCACGGTTTAGCGGGAGATATTGAGCAGTACTTC CASSHGLAGDIEQYF TRBJ2-7 TRBV6-2/TRBV6-3 . TRBD2
TGCAGTGCTAGAGATGAATGGGGGGGCCGGGAGACCCAGTACTTC CSARDEWGGRETQYF TRBJ2-5 TRBV20-1 few .
TGCGCCAGCAGCCCTATTAGGGGGGGCTCCTACAATGAGCAGTTCTTC CASSPIRGGSYNEQFF TRBJ2-1 TRBV4-1 few .
TGTGCCAGTAGTCGCTCCTTCCTCGCCTACGAGCAGTACTTC CASSRSFLAYEQYF TRBJ2-7 TRBV19 . .
TGTGCCAGCAGCCAAGATGGCGGAGTATACAATGAGCAGTTCTTC CASSQDGGVYNEQFF TRBJ2-1 TRBV3-1 few .
TGTGCCAGCAGTTATGGGACGGGGAATGGCTACACCTTC CASSYGTGNGYTF TRBJ1-2 TRBV6-5 few .
TGTGCCAGCTCGCCGATACCGGGACAGAAAGAACGCGCTTTCTTT CASSPIPGQKERAFF TRBJ1-1 TRBV18 . TRBD1
TGTGCCAGCAGCTCCTCAGTACTCTCTGGAAACACCATATATTTT CASSSSVLSGNTIYF TRBJ1-3 TRBV7-9 . .
TGCAGTAAGACCTCAGGGACCTCGAACCAAGAGACCCAGTACTTC CSKTSGTSNQETQYF TRBJ2-5 TRBV20-1 few .
TGTGCCAGCAGCTCCTCACCAACAAGGGGTGATGGCTACACCTTC CASSSSPTRGDGYTF TRBJ1-2 TRBV7-2 many .
TGTGCCAGCAGCAGGAGTCTAGGGTTGGGGACAGATACGCAGTATTTT CASSRSLGLGTDTQYF TRBJ2-3 TRBV9 . .
TGTGCCAGCAGCATCCAGGGGGATGGAAACACCATATATTTT CASSIQGDGNTIYF TRBJ1-3 TRBV5-4 few TRBD1
TGTGCCAGCGCGACAGGAGGGGTGAACAATGAGCAGTTCTTC CASATGGVNNEQFF TRBJ2-1 TRBV18 many .
TGTGCCAGCAGCGTAGCCCCAGACCATTCCTACGAGCAGTACTTC CASSVAPDHSYEQYF TRBJ2-7 TRBV9 few .
TGTGCCAGCAGCCCCCCCGAGAGGAACACCGGGGAGCTGTTTTTT CASSPPERNTGELFF TRBJ2-2 TRBV6-6 . .
TGCAGCGTTGAATCAGGGGCGTGGGGCTACACCTTC CSVESGAWGYTF TRBJ1-2 TRBV29-1 . .
TGTGCCAGCAGCCCCCCCATCCGGTCTACTGAAGCTTTCTTT CASSPPIRSTEAFF TRBJ1-1 TRBV7-2 . .
TGTGCCTCTCTGACAGGGGGGGACGGGGAGCTGTTTTTT CASLTGGDGELFF TRBJ2-2 TRBV30 . TRBD1
TGTGCCAGCAGCCACAACCGGGGTGTTCCCTACGAGCAGTACTTC CASSHNRGVPYEQYF TRBJ2-7 TRBV25-1 . .
TGCGCCAGCAGAAAATCCGGGACAGGGATCATGAACACTGAAGCTTTCTTT CASRKSGTGIMNTEAFF TRBJ1-1 TRBV5-1 few TRBD1
TGTGCCAGCAGTTACTCGGCGGACAGCTCCTACGAGCAGTACTTC CASSYSADSSYEQYF TRBJ2-7 TRBV6-5 many .
TGTGCCAGCACCCCGGGGCGGCGGGGCACTGAAGCTTTCTTT CASTPGRRGTEAFF TRBJ1-1 TRBV7-9 . .